This T cell receptor beta chain was sequenced during a study of identical twins. Overall study findings and caveats: Cross-sectional statistical analysis was relied on for the conclusions, without the same donors being followed. Zero-insertion analyses were open to partial confounding by invariant MAIT and iNKT cells. Some out-of-frame alpha sequences were shared by twins, and these showed excess low generation probability.

Donors were all healthy Caucasians. Germline CDR1 reads MRHNA; CDR2 reads SNTAGT. The CDR3 is 15 residues long. The ends were cut back, 4 bases at V and 6 bases at J, with 16 bases in the middle. TCRdb analysed the 5' RACE reads with MiXCR anew, one entry per CDR3 protein. The sample records 300,000 to 350,000 distinct CDR3 sequences, roughly an eighth being singletons. The sample holds a few counts of this clonotype. Its antigen is undetermined. Separately, the same data were catalogued under a study of yellow fever vaccine responses in identical twins.

V usage is TRBV6-4 and J usage is TRBJ2-1, with D maybe TRBD2 (6 bases). The TCR originated in a woman younger than 30 in good health. What was sequenced was CD8+ T cells sorted from blood. The CDR3 here is CASSASDGSGNEQFF. The DNA of the CDR3 is TGTGCCAGCAGTGCTAGCGACGGAAGTGGCAATGAGCAGTTCTTC.